This T cell receptor (beta chain) emerged from a study of blood T cell repertoires in COVID-19. In the original workflow: Estimation of nucleated cell counts was performed using reference gene primer amplification. Using immunoSEQ multiplex PCR, the repertoire was profiled, and TCRdb retains in-frame clones only, with some absent. V, J and clone size derive from that table, while D and trimming were established from the DNA sequence. The table lists some 350,000 clones, 83% of them singletons. CDR3 length: 15 amino acids. CDR1 MNHEY and CDR2 SVGEGT come from the germline V gene. The V end was cut by 4 bases, the J end by 1 base, with 13 bases between.

Sample: peripheral blood. The sequence derives from a man aged 25-40 years with active or convalescent COVID-19. The chain combines TRBV6-2 or TRBV6-3 with TRBJ1-2; D call uncertain. CDR3 amino acids: CASSWRATDNYGYTF. The DNA of the CDR3 is TGTGCCAGCAGTTGGAGAGCCACGGATAACTATGGCTACACCTTC.